This T cell receptor beta chain was recovered during a study of regulatory T cells in long-lasting Graves disease. As concerns this clonotype: The antigen is not known.

Construction of the TCR beta libraries employed iRepertoire HTBI primers in conjunction with Arm-PCR of CDR3 regions. TCRdb independently ran MiXCR on the multiplex PCR reads; one entry per CDR3 protein. Of hundreds of thousands of distinct CDR3 sequences in the sample, about 16% were seen once. This sample's time point: newly diagnosed GD, antithyroid drugs for less than 3 months. RNA extracted from PBMCs served as the sequencing template. Broader study findings: It was possible that the small sample size reduced accuracy.

Between the trimmed V and J ends, which lost 0 bases and 3 bases, there was a span of 15 bases. Germline V gene lookup returns CDR1 MNHNS and CDR2 SASEGT. CDR3 size: 16 residues. The same specimen was also included in a second study, on T cells in Graves' hyperthyroidism and ophthalmopathy. That report notes: The model forecast ophthalmopathy, anticipating it by a median approximately 6.1 months before onset.

Sequenced material: peripheral blood mononuclear cells (PBMCs), taken at new diagnosis, from a patient treated with antithyroid drugs. The chain recombines TRBV6-1 with TRBJ2-7; no firm D call. The sequence was collected from a woman between 40 and 65 years old with Graves disease. This chain's CDR3 is CASSEAGWAVNYEQYF. Here the CDR3 DNA reads TGTGCCAGCAGTGAAGCGGGTTGGGCAGTAAACTACGAGCAGTACTTC.